Presented here are 20 T cell receptor beta chains from one specimen sequenced in a study of CD8+ T cells in alopecia areata. Treatment: oral pan-JAK inhibitor, 5-10 mg twice daily. It was cDNA, reverse transcribed from extracted RNA, that served as the sequencing template. Here immunoSEQ multiplex PCR was the method, and the copy in TCRdb shows in-frame clones only, minus some. Of about 210,000 clones in the sample, around 66% were seen once. Here the sequenced sample was CD4+ T cells sorted from blood, taken at week 4, from a patient treated with tofacitinib. The origin of the receptors is a human donor with alopecia areata.

The J gene is TRBJ1-1, the V gene TRBV19; D perhaps matches TRBD1 (5 bases). This CDR3 comprises 14 residues. The V end was cut by 2 bases, the J end by 2 bases, with 9 bases between. Germline CDR1 is LNHDA and CDR2 is SQIVND (reference sequence). CDR3: CASSIPGRNTEAFF. CDR3 coding DNA: TGTGCCAGTAGTATACCAGGGCGCAACACTGAAGCTTTCTTT.

The chain links TRBV11-3 to TRBJ2-7; D remains unclear. The germline CDR1 and CDR2 sequences are SGHNT and YENEEA. The length of the CDR3 is 14 residues. V was trimmed by 3 bases and J by 6 bases, leaving 15 bases between them. CDR3 in amino acids: CASSFSTRSSEQYF. In DNA, the CDR3 is TGTGCCAGCAGCTTTTCGACTCGCAGTAGCGAGCAGTACTTC.

This chain connects TRBV4-2 to TRBJ2-7; maybe TRBD1 (5 bases). This CDR3 region has 19 residues. The V gene lost 3 bases and the J gene lost 0 bases, with 24 bases spanning the gap. Looked up from germline, CDR1 is LGHNA and CDR2 is YNFKEQ. The CDR3 DNA reads as TGTGCCAGCAGCCAGGAGACCCTTCTTTTGGACACCATCTCCTACGAGCAGTACTTC. This gives the protein CASSQETLLLDTISYEQYF.

The chain recombines TRBV9 with TRBJ2-5; 8 nucleotides line up with TRBD2. The CDR3 extends over 15 amino acids. CDR1 is SGDLS, CDR2 YYNGEE, per germline. The V and J ends lost 0 bases and 5 bases, in that order; junction bases with no gene match: 6. CDR3 coding DNA: TGTGCCAGCAGCGTAGCGGGGGGGTTTGGCGAGACCCAGTACTTC. Amino acid sequence: CASSVAGGFGETQYF.

This clone has only a few counts. V and J are TRBV5-5 and TRBJ1-6; 9 nucleotides match TRBD1. After removal of 5 bases from V and 6 bases from J, the junction contained 3 bases not matched to a gene. Germline V CDR1 and CDR2: SGHKS, YYEKEE (reference sequence). CDR3 length: 14 amino acids. CDR3 residues: CASSSDRGNSPLHF. Here the CDR3 DNA reads TGTGCCAGCAGTTCGGACAGGGGTAATTCACCCCTCCACTTT.

The genes are TRBV18 and TRBJ2-5; 7 nucleotides line up with TRBD1. V trimming: 0 bases; J trimming: 4 bases; junction bases outside the gene matches: 11. Germline lookup yields CDR1 KGHSH and CDR2 LQKENI. The CDR3 has 17 amino acids. CDR3 in DNA: TGTGCCAGCTCACCACCGAACCACAGGGGCTGGGGAGAGACCCAGTACTTC. As protein: CASSPPNHRGWGETQYF. Full variable domain (rest looked up from reference TRBV18 and TRBJ2-5): NAGVMQNPRHLVRRRGQEARLRCSPMKGHSHVYWYRQLPEEGLKFMVYLQKENIIDESGMPKERFSAEFPKEGPSILRIQQVVRGDSAAYFCASSPPNHRGWGETQYFGPGTRLLVL.

On this clone: In the same sample, other DNA sequences code for this CDR3. The chain recombines TRBV7-9 with TRBJ2-3; no definite D call. V lost 0 bases, J lost 6 bases, and 1 base lay in between. The germline gives CDR1 SEHNR, CDR2 FQNEAQ (reference sequence). This CDR3 has 11 residues. CDR3 amino acids: CASSLADTQYF. The CDR3 DNA sequence: TGTGCCAGCAGCTTAGCCGATACGCAGTATTTT.

This clone was seen a single time. The V call is TRBV7-9, the J call TRBJ1-6; TRBD1 is a possible D gene (6 bases). Per germline, CDR1 SEHNR and CDR2 FQNEAQ (reference sequence). The CDR3 runs 14 residues. V was trimmed by 8 bases and J by 8 bases, leaving 16 bases between them. The CDR3 region has the DNA TGTGCCAGCCGGCGCGGACAGAGGGATTCACCCCTCCACTTT. Translated, it gives CASRRGQRDSPLHF.

This rearrangement joins TRBV18 to TRBJ2-5; perhaps TRBD1 as D (6 bases). V dropped 6 bases and J dropped 4 bases, with 15 bases sitting between them. This CDR3 has 14 residues. Germline V lookup: CDR1 KGHSH, CDR2 LQKENI. The CDR3 spells CASSRNRVTETQYF. CDR3 sequence (DNA): TGTGCCAGCTCGCGCAACAGGGTTACAGAGACCCAGTACTTC.

Only a few counts were recorded for this clone. The J gene is TRBJ1-1, the V gene TRBV28; D might be TRBD1 (5 bases). V lost 6 bases and J lost 0, with 8 bases in between. The CDR3 has 13 amino acids. CDR1 MDHEN and CDR2 SYDVKM come from the germline V gene. CDR3 sequence: CASRPTVNTEAFF. In DNA form, the CDR3 reads TGTGCCAGCAGGCCGACAGTGAACACTGAAGCTTTCTTT.

This clone was counted between two and nine times. The V gene is TRBV5-4, the J gene TRBJ1-6, with no clear D. Between the trimmed V and J ends, which lost 3 bases and 10 bases, there was a span of 17 bases. This CDR3 is 15 amino acids long. From germline, CDR1 is SGHNT and CDR2 YYREEE (reference sequence). The CDR3 sequence: CASSSYRDGISPLHF. DNA of the CDR3: TGTGCCAGCAGCTCATACCGGGATGGAATATCACCCCTCCACTTT. The whole variable domain, remainder taken from reference TRBV5-4 and TRBJ1-6, is ETGVTQSPTHLIKTRGQQVTLRCSSQSGHNTVSWYQQALGQGPQFIFQYYREEENGRGNFPPRFSGLQFPNYSSELNVNALELDDSALYLCASSSYRDGISPLHFGNGTRLTVT.

V is TRBV15 and J is TRBJ2-5; D may correspond to TRBD1 or TRBD2 (6 bases each). Trimming removed 6 bases at V and 5 bases at J, with 13 bases between. The CDR3 extends over 13 amino acids. The germline V gene has CDR1 LNHNV and CDR2 YYDKDF (reference sequence). CDR3 residues: CATRRGLGETQYF. The DNA of the CDR3 is TGTGCCACCAGACGGGGGCTTGGGGAGACCCAGTACTTC. Variable domain in full (rest from reference TRBV15 and TRBJ2-5): DAMVIQNPRYQVTQFGKPVTLSCSQTLNHNVMYWYQQKSSQAPKLLFHYYDKDFNNEADTPDNFQSRRPNTSFCFLDIRSPGLGDTAMYLCATRRGLGETQYFGPGTRLLVL.

This clone has a handful of counts. The chain combines TRBV10-3 with TRBJ1-6; no reliable D call. V shed 4 bases and J shed 7 bases, with 8 bases lying between them. This CDR3 spans 13 amino acids. Germline-derived CDR1 and CDR2 are ENHRY and SYGVKD. The CDR3 protein is CAISAEQNSPLHF. CDR3 in DNA: TGTGCCATCAGTGCCGAACAGAATTCACCCCTCCACTTT.

The chain employs TRBV15 and TRBJ2-4; 7 positions match TRBD1. The CDR3 runs 18 residues. CDR1 and CDR2 from the germline V gene are LNHNV and YYDKDF (reference sequence). The junction had 12 bases not matched to a gene; V was cut back by 0 bases and J by 4 bases. The CDR3 DNA follows: TGTGCCACCAGCAGAGATCTAGTGAGGGGACAGCTAAAAAACATTCAGTACTTC. Its translation is CATSRDLVRGQLKNIQYF.

The V and J genes are TRBV10-3 and TRBJ1-1; possibly TRBD1 for D (5 bases). This CDR3 comprises 14 residues. V was shortened by 8 bases and J by 1 base, with 14 bases between the two germline ends. Germline lookup yields CDR1 ENHRY and CDR2 SYGVKD. The CDR3 loop is CAIRQGLRNTEAFF. Here the CDR3 DNA reads TGTGCCATCCGGCAGGGCCTTCGGAACACTGAAGCTTTCTTT.

The V gene is TRBV5-1, the J gene TRBJ2-5, with a possible D match to TRBD1 (6 bases). The CDR3 totals 13 residues. Germline V CDR1 and CDR2: SGHRS, YFSETQ. The germline V and J ends were trimmed by 1 base and 3 bases, with 7 bases remaining between them. The CDR3 DNA reads as TGCGCCAGCAGCTTGTGGACAGAAGAGACCCAGTACTTC. It encodes CASSLWTEETQYF.

This rearrangement joins TRBV29-1 to TRBJ1-2; 7 bases match TRBD1. The germline gives CDR1 SQVTM, CDR2 ANQGSEA. This CDR3 has 13 amino acids. The V and J ends lost 1 base and 4 bases, in that order; junction bases with no gene match: 3. The CDR3 region is CSVEGQGGYGYTF. CDR3 in DNA: TGCAGCGTTGAAGGACAGGGAGGCTATGGCTACACCTTC.

Only a few counts were recorded for this clone. The chain combines TRBV7-2 with TRBJ2-5, with 10 positions matching TRBD1. The CDR3 has 14 residues. Germline loops: CDR1 SGHTA, CDR2 FQGNSA. With V trimmed by 5 bases and J by 2 bases, 2 bases remained unmatched. CDR3 in DNA: TGTGCCAGCAGCCAGGACAGGGGGCAAGAGACCCAGTACTTC. It encodes CASSQDRGQETQYF.

This chain uses TRBV7-2 with TRBJ2-3; no clear D gene. V dropped 5 bases and J dropped 5 bases, with 14 bases sitting between them. The CDR3 spans 14 residues. Germline CDR1 reads SGHTA; CDR2 reads FQGNSA. CDR3: CASSQRLSLDTQYF. The CDR3 DNA reads TGTGCCAGCAGCCAACGACTTAGCTTAGATACGCAGTATTTT.

The rearrangement joins TRBV5-6 to TRBJ2-7; D possibly corresponds to TRBD2 (5 bases). Trimming stripped 2 bases from V and 2 bases from J, with 8 bases between. Germline V gives CDR1 SGHDT, CDR2 YYEEEE. The CDR3 covers 13 residues. CDR3 in amino acids: CASSFGEAYEQYF. The DNA of the CDR3 is TGTGCCAGCAGCTTCGGGGAAGCCTACGAGCAGTACTTC.